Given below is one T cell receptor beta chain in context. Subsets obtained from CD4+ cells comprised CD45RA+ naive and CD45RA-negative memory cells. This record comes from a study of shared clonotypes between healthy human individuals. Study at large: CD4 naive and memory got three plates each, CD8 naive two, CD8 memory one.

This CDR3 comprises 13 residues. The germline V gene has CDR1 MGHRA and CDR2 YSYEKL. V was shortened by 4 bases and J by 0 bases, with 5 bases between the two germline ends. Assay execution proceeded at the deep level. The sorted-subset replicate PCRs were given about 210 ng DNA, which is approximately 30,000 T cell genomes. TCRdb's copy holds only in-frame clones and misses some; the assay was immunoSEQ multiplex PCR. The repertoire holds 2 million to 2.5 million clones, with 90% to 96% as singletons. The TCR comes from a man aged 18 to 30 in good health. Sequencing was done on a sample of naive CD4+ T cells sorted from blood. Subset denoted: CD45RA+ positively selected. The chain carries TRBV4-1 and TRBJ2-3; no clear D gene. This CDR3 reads CASSLPSTDTQYF. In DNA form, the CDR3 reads TGCGCCAGCAGCCTACCGAGCACAGATACGCAGTATTTT.